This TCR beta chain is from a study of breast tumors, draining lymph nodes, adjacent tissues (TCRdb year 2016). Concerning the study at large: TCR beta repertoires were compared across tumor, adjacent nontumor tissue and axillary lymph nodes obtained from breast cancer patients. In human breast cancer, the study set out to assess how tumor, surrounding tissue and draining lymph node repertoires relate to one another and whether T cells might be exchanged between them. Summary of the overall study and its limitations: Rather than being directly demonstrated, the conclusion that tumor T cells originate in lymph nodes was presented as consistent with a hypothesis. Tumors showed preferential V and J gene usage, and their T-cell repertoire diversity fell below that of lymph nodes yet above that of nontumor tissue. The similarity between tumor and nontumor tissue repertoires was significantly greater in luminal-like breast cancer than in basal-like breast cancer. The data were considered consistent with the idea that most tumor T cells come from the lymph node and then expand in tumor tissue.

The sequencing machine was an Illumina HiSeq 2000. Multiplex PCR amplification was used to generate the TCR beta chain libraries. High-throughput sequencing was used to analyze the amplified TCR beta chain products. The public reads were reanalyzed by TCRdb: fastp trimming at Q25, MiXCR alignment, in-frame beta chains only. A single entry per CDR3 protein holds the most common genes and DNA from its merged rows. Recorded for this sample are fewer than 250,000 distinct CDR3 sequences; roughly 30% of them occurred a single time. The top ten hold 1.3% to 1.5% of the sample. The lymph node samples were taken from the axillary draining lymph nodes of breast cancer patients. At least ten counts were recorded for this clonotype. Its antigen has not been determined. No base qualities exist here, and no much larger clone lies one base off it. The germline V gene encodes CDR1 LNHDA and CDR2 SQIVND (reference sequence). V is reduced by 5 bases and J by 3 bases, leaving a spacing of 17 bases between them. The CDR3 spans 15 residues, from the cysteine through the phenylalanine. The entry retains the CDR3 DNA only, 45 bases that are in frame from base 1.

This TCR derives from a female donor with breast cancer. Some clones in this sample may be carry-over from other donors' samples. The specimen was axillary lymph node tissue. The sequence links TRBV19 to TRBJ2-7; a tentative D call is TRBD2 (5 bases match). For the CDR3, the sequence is CASSASGLIFYEQYF. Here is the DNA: TGTGCCAGTAGTGCCAGCGGACTCATCTTCTACGAGCAGTACTTC.